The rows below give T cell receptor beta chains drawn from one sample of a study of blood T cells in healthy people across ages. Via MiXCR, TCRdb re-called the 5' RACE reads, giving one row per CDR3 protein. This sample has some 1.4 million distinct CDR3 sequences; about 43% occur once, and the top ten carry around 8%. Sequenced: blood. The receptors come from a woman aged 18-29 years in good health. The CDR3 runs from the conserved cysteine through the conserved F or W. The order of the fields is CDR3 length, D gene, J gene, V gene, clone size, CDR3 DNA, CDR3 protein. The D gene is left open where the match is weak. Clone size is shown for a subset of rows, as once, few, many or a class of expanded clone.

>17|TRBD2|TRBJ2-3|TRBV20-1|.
TGCAGTGCTAGAGACCGACTAGCGGGAGATCGGGGAGATACGCAGTATTTT
CSARDRLAGDRGDTQYF
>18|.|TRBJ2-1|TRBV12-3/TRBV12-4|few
TGTGCCAGCAGTCCTACCTACGTCTTGCGGAAGGCCTACAATGAGCAGTTCTTC
CASSPTYVLRKAYNEQFF
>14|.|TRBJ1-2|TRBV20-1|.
TGCAGTGCAAATCCGGGACCCCCTAACTATGGCTACACCTTC
CSANPGPPNYGYTF
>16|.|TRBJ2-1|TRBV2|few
TGTGCCAGCAGTGGAAGTCGGAACAGGGCAAGCAATGAGCAGTTCTTC
CASSGSRNRASNEQFF
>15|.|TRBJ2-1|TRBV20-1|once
TGCAGTGCTCCCCCCGACAGCCCCCCCTACAATGAGCAGTTCTTC
CSAPPDSPPYNEQFF
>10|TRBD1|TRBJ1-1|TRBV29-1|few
TGCAGCGTGGAACAGGGGTTGGCTTTCTTT
CSVEQGLAFF
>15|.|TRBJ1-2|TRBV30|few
TGTGCCTCCCCCCCGGGACCCGGTCTGGGCTATGGCTACACCTTC
CASPPGPGLGYGYTF
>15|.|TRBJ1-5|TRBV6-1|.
TGTGCCAGCAGCTGGGCAGGGTGGGAAAATCAGCCCCAGCATTTT
CASSWAGWENQPQHF
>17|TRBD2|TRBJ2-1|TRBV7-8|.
TGTGCCAGCAGCTTAGCCACCAGCGGGAGGGACTACAATGAGCAGTTCTTC
CASSLATSGRDYNEQFF
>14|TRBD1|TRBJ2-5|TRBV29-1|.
TGCAGCGTACGGGACAGGGGGTACCAAGAGACCCAGTACTTC
CSVRDRGYQETQYF
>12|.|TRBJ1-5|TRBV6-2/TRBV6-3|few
TGTGCCAGCAGTTATTCGGCTCAGCCCCAGCATTTT
CASSYSAQPQHF
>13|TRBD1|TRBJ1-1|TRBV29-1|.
TGCAGCGTTTTGGGACAGGCGAACACTGAAGCTTTCTTT
CSVLGQANTEAFF